This TCR beta chain was recovered during a study of human T cells and chemical hapten exposure. Study results and limitations: Sensitizing with DPC caused no change in TCRs above 1 in 1000 frequency. Expanded TCRs clustered into significantly more large CDR3 similarity groups than controls, the analysis revealed.

The germline V gene has CDR1 SGHTA and CDR2 FQGNSA. V was trimmed by 6 bases and J by 5 bases, leaving 10 bases between them. This CDR3 is built from 12 residues. Via MiXCR, TCRdb re-called the RACE reads, giving one row per CDR3 protein. The sample has 350,000 to 400,000 distinct CDR3 sequences; 6% to 7% are singletons. Time point defined: patch test 2, 6 weeks after DPC sensitization. Regarding treatment: therapeutic diphenylcyclopropenone sensitization with weekly scalp DPC. Donors were 18 to 70-year-old alopecia patients suitable for DPC. This clonotype was seen only a few times. What it recognizes is unknown.

This clonotype was sampled from a woman between 18 and 29 years old with alopecia areata. Some clones in this sample may be carry-over from other donors' samples. The V call is TRBV7-2, the J call TRBJ2-5, with a possible D match to TRBD1 (6 bases). Sequenced material: whole blood, taken in connection with sensitization to the hapten diphenylcyclopropenone (DPC). The CDR3 is CASRKGVETQYF. The CDR3 bases are TGTGCCAGCAGGAAGGGGGTGGAGACCCAGTACTTC.